This T cell receptor beta chain was sequenced during a study of cytomegalovirus exposure and HLA in healthy donors. The PCR contained 60 Vbeta and 13 Jbeta primers. Generated by immunoSEQ multiplex PCR, the TCRdb table keeps only in-frame clones and is missing some. The sample contains some 150,000 clones, more than 75% of which appear only once. As to this clone: In the same sample, other DNA sequences code for this CDR3.

V shed 4 bases and J 0 bases; nucleotides not matched to a gene: 4. This CDR3 contains 16 residues. Germline CDR1 is SGHNT and CDR2 is YYREEE (reference sequence). The source of this sequence is a man under 40 in good health and CMV-seropositive. What was sequenced was PBMCs. The chain links TRBV5-4 to TRBJ2-3, with 11 bases identical to TRBD2. The CDR3 reads CASSPRLAGSTDTQYF. Written as DNA, the CDR3 is TGTGCCAGCAGCCCCCGACTAGCGGGAAGCACAGATACGCAGTATTTT.